These T cell receptor beta chains were read from a single sample in a study of control samples from healthy donors and cancer patients. Sequenced by immunoSEQ multiplex PCR; TCRdb stores in-frame clones only, minus some. The repertoire holds 150,000 to 180,000 clones, with over 90% as singletons. Sequences were obtained from blood. The receptors come from a man aged 50 or older in good health. Both conserved end residues are part of each CDR3. D genes are given only for firm matches. Size is stated for part of the rows, as once, few or many counts, or as a class when the clone is expanded.

TRBV27,NA,TRBJ1-1,NA,TGTGCCAGCAGTTTCCGGGGCGGGTCGGCTGAAGCTTTCTTT,CASSFRGGSAEAFF
TRBV18,NA,TRBJ1-1,NA,TGTGCCAGCTCACCACCGGGGAGGGCGTACACTGAAGCTTTCTTT,CASSPPGRAYTEAFF
TRBV5-1,NA,TRBJ2-3,NA,TGCGCCAGCAGCTTGACGGGAGAGGGTACAGATACGCAGTATTTT,CASSLTGEGTDTQYF
TRBV7-9,NA,TRBJ2-2,NA,TGTGCCAGCAGCTTCCAGAGACCGAACACCGGGGAGCTGTTTTTT,CASSFQRPNTGELFF
TRBV7-2,NA,TRBJ2-7,TRBD2,TGTGCCAGCAGCTTAGGATCTAGCGGGAGGGCATACGAGCAGTACTTC,CASSLGSSGRAYEQYF
TRBV19,NA,TRBJ1-1,NA,TGTGCCAGTACTAATACGGCAGTCGCGGACACTGAAGCTTTCTTT,CASTNTAVADTEAFF
TRBV14,NA,TRBJ2-7,NA,TGTGCCAGCAGCCACGGGAGTACACAGTACTTC,CASSHGSTQYF
TRBV4-1,NA,TRBJ2-7,NA,TGCGCCAGCAGCCAACTATTGACAAAGACCTACGAGCAGTACTTC,CASSQLLTKTYEQYF
TRBV6-4,once,TRBJ2-3,TRBD1,TGTGCCAGCAGTACCGAAGGGACAGGGGGCGGTACGCAGTATTTT,CASSTEGTGGGTQYF
TRBV6-5,NA,TRBJ1-2,NA,TGTGCCAGCAGTTCTTCCTATGGCTACACCTTC,CASSSSYGYTF
TRBV28,few,TRBJ1-5,NA,TGTGCCAGCAGGCCGGGGGCAGGGCTACAGCCCCAGCATTTT,CASRPGAGLQPQHF
TRBV7-8,NA,TRBJ1-5,NA,TGTGCCAGCAGCTTAGTCAGGGGTGGCGGTCAGCCCCAGCATTTT,CASSLVRGGGQPQHF
TRBV19,NA,TRBJ2-5,TRBD2,TGTGCCAGTAGTATTCGAACCGGGACTAGCGGGAGAGGGGAGACCCAGTACTTC,CASSIRTGTSGRGETQYF
TRBV7-2,NA,TRBJ1-5,TRBD1,TGTGCCAGCAGCTTACAGGGGGCTGGACAGCCCCAGCATTTT,CASSLQGAGQPQHF
TRBV19,NA,TRBJ2-1,NA,TGTGCCAGTAGTATAGGGGACAACCTCTACAATGAGCAGTTCTTC,CASSIGDNLYNEQFF
TRBV5-1,NA,TRBJ1-1,TRBD1,TGCGCCAGCAGCCCGGACAGGGGATTGAACACTGAAGCTTTCTTT,CASSPDRGLNTEAFF
TRBV30,NA,TRBJ1-4,TRBD1,TGTGCCGGCCGACAGGGGGCCGGGGAAAAACTGTTTTTT,CAGRQGAGEKLFF
TRBV19,NA,TRBJ2-1,TRBD1,TGTGCCAGTAGTATTGGGACAGGGGGGAGGGATGAGCAGTTCTTC,CASSIGTGGRDEQFF
TRBV28,NA,TRBJ1-2,NA,TGTGCCAGCAGTTACCCCCCCGCGGGCGGGGGTGGCTACACCTTC,CASSYPPAGGGGYTF
TRBV6-5,NA,TRBJ1-6,TRBD1,TGTGCCAGCAGTTACTTTAACAGGGGTGGGAATTCACCCCTCCACTTT,CASSYFNRGGNSPLHF
TRBV15,NA,TRBJ1-2,TRBD1,TGTGCCACCAGCAGAGGCTTTGGACAGGAAGGTGGCTACACCTTC,CATSRGFGQEGGYTF
TRBV3-1/TRBV3-2,few,TRBJ2-7,NA,TGTGCCAGCAGCCAACCAGGTTCCGAGCAGTACTTC,CASSQPGSEQYF
TRBV30,NA,TRBJ1-6,TRBD1,TGTGCCTGGACAGGGGGTCTGGCACCCCTCCACTTT,CAWTGGLAPLHF
TRBV24-1,NA,TRBJ2-1,NA,TGTGCCACCAGTGATTGGGGTTCAGCGAGCTCCTACAATGAGCAGTTCTTC,CATSDWGSASSYNEQFF
TRBV6-5,NA,TRBJ2-7,NA,TGTGCCAGCAGTTACGAGCGGAACTCCTACGAGCAGTACTTC,CASSYERNSYEQYF
TRBV7-7,NA,TRBJ2-2,TRBD1,TGTGCTAGCAGTTCACAGGGGGCAAACACCGGGGAGCTGTTTTTT,CASSSQGANTGELFF
TRBV27,NA,TRBJ1-2,TRBD1,TGTGCCAGCAGTTTACATCCTGGGCAGGGGGAAATTTATGGCTACACCTTC,CASSLHPGQGEIYGYTF
TRBV12-3/TRBV12-4,NA,TRBJ1-2,TRBD1,TGTGCCAGCAGCACCGGGACAGGGGGCCTCTACACCTTC,CASSTGTGGLYTF
TRBV3-1/TRBV3-2,NA,TRBJ2-7,NA,TGTGCCAGCACCACCACAGCCGGGAACGTATACGAGCAGTACTTC,CASTTTAGNVYEQYF
TRBV6-5,NA,TRBJ2-7,TRBD2,TGTGCCAGCAGTTCATCGGGAGGGGAATACGAGCAGTACTTC,CASSSSGGEYEQYF
TRBV5-4,NA,TRBJ2-3,TRBD2,TGTGCCAGCAGCTTGGCGATTAGCGGGAGTAAGCGCGATACGCAGTATTTT,CASSLAISGSKRDTQYF
TRBV10-3,NA,TRBJ2-2,TRBD1,TGTGCCATCAGTACGGCCCCGGGACAGCTCACCGGGGAGCTGTTTTTT,CAISTAPGQLTGELFF
TRBV5-1,NA,TRBJ1-2,TRBD1,TGCGCCAGCAGCGAGACAGGGGAATATGGCTACACCTTC,CASSETGEYGYTF
TRBV4-1,NA,TRBJ2-7,TRBD1,TGCGCCAGCAGCCCCGGACAGGTGGACGAGCAGTACTTC,CASSPGQVDEQYF
TRBV28,NA,TRBJ2-7,NA,TGTGCCAGCAGCTACTACAGGGCTAACTACGAGCAGTACTTC,CASSYYRANYEQYF
TRBV27,NA,TRBJ2-1,NA,TGTGCCAGCAACCGGGCCTCCTCGCTTGGGGATGAGCAGTTCTTC,CASNRASSLGDEQFF
TRBV28,NA,TRBJ2-7,TRBD1,TGTGCCAGCAGCCCCGGCCCGGGACAGGGGACGAAGCAGTACTTC,CASSPGPGQGTKQYF
TRBV20-1,NA,TRBJ2-7,NA,TGCAGTGCTAGCTTAAACGAGCAGTACTTC,CSASLNEQYF
TRBV3-1/TRBV3-2,NA,TRBJ2-1,NA,TGTGCCAGCAGCCAAGAGAGGAATGAGCAGTTCTTC,CASSQERNEQFF
TRBV7-9,NA,TRBJ2-7,NA,TGTGCCAGCAGTTCAGTTGGGACAAGAACCTACGAGCAGTACTTC,CASSSVGTRTYEQYF
TRBV5-5,NA,TRBJ1-4,TRBD1,TGTGCCAGCACCCGACAGGGGACCAATGAAAAACTGTTTTTT,CASTRQGTNEKLFF
TRBV20-1,few,TRBJ2-3,NA,TGCAGTGCTAGGGGAGCCCCAGCGCAGTATTTT,CSARGAPAQYF
TRBV28,NA,TRBJ1-6,NA,TGTGCCAGCACGGACAGTTATAATTCACCCCTCCACTTT,CASTDSYNSPLHF
TRBV2,NA,TRBJ1-5,NA,TGTGCCAGCAAGGGAGAGGGCAATCAGCCCCAGCATTTT,CASKGEGNQPQHF
TRBV15,NA,TRBJ2-3,TRBD2,TGTGCCACCAGCAGAGATTCTGGGACTAGTGGCTATACGCAGTATTTT,CATSRDSGTSGYTQYF